One sample yielded the 32 T cell receptor beta chains listed below, sequenced in a study of cytomegalovirus exposure and HLA in healthy donors. Use of 60 Vbeta and 13 Jbeta primers characterized the PCR. Method: immunoSEQ multiplex PCR; TCRdb's copy keeps in-frame clones and lacks some. The data contain 150,000 to 180,000 clones, more than 75% of them seen just once; the ten biggest clones take up approximately 5.6%. Sequencing was carried out using PBMCs. All receptors come from a woman in her forties in good health and CMV-seropositive.

The rearrangement joins TRBV6-5 to TRBJ2-7, with 13 positions matching TRBD2. The CDR3 is 15 amino acids. Losses at the gene ends were 6 bases for V and 4 bases for J; bases not matched to a gene: 6. CDR1 is MNHEY and CDR2 is SVGAGI in the germline V gene. The CDR3: CASSSLAGGRYEQYF. The CDR3 DNA reads TGTGCCAGCAGCTCACTAGCGGGAGGGCGATACGAGCAGTACTTC.

This rearrangement joins TRBV6-5 to TRBJ2-7; 9 positions agree with TRBD2. The germline V gene encodes CDR1 MNHEY and CDR2 SVGAGI. This CDR3 has 14 amino acids. The V and J ends lost 4 bases and 4 bases, in that order; junction bases with no gene match: 5. CDR3 nucleotides: TGTGCCAGCAGTTCTCATAGCGGGAGTTACGAGCAGTACTTC. Translating gives CASSSHSGSYEQYF.

The chain links TRBV27 to TRBJ1-3; 7 bases map to TRBD1. Per germline, CDR1 MNHEY and CDR2 SMNVEV (reference sequence). Trimming cost V 4 bases and J 0 bases; bases outside gene matches: 6. This CDR3 region has 16 residues. DNA of the CDR3: TGTGCCAGCAGTTCCAGACAGGGCCTCTCTGGAAACACCATATATTTT. Protein product: CASSSRQGLSGNTIYF.

The V and J genes are TRBV5-1 and TRBJ2-1; 7 bases align to TRBD1. The length of the CDR3 is 16 residues. Per the germline V gene, CDR1 is SGHRS and CDR2 is YFSETQ. V was pared by 0 bases and J by 5 bases, with 8 bases of the junction left unmatched. The CDR3: CASSLAKSTGDNEQFF. The CDR3 DNA reads TGCGCCAGCAGCTTGGCCAAGAGTACAGGGGACAATGAGCAGTTCTTC.

This clone was observed a few times. V and J are TRBV19 and TRBJ1-4, with D perhaps TRBD1 (6 bases). Germline V gene sequence: CDR1 LNHDA, CDR2 SQIVND (reference sequence). The CDR3 runs to 14 residues. Trimming cost V 5 bases and J 6 bases, with 13 bases left between them. The CDR3 reads CASSQQGGYEKLFF. CDR3 DNA: TGTGCCAGTAGTCAACAGGGAGGGTATGAAAAACTGTTTTTT.

The V and J genes are TRBV27 and TRBJ2-7, with 12 bases identical to TRBD1. The V gene end was trimmed by 4 bases and the J gene end by 6 bases; junction bases not matched to a gene: 4. The germline V gene encodes CDR1 MNHEY and CDR2 SMNVEV (reference sequence). The CDR3 is 14 amino acids. The chain's CDR3 is CASSSGTGGGEQYF. As DNA, the CDR3 is TGTGCCAGCAGTTCCGGGACAGGGGGCGGCGAGCAGTACTTC.

This clone was counted once. The chain uses TRBV4-1 and TRBJ2-1; 8 nucleotides line up with TRBD2. The CDR3 runs to 18 residues. Germline trimming cut 0 bases from V and 6 bases from J; bases unmatched to any gene: 13. Germline CDR1 and CDR2: MGHRA and YSYEKL. CDR3 nucleotides: TGCGCCAGCAGCCAAGATCCTCGGAAAGCGGGAGAACGCAATGAGCAGTTCTTC. Protein sequence: CASSQDPRKAGERNEQFF.

The rearrangement joins TRBV30 to TRBJ2-7; 7 nucleotides line up with TRBD2. The germline gives CDR1 GTSNPN, CDR2 SVGIG (reference sequence). CDR3 length: 14 amino acids. J was trimmed by 0 bases and V by 3 bases; bases with no gene match: 5. The CDR3 nucleotides are TGTGCCTGGAGGGAGGGACTACTCTCCTACGAGCAGTACTTC. It codes for CAWREGLLSYEQYF.

This clone has only a few counts. This chain uses TRBV19 with TRBJ2-6; D may be TRBD2 (5 bases). The CDR3 runs to 17 residues. CDR1 is LNHDA, CDR2 SQIVND, per germline (reference sequence). The germline V and J ends were trimmed by 4 bases and 0 bases, with 13 bases remaining between them. CDR3 DNA sequence: TGTGCCAGTAGTAAGGGTAGCGTACCCTCTGGGGCCAACGTCCTGACTTTC. As protein: CASSKGSVPSGANVLTF.

V usage is TRBV18 and J usage is TRBJ2-3; D is perhaps TRBD2 (6 bases). CDR1 and CDR2 (germline): KGHSH, LQKENI. There are 16 residues in the CDR3. Trimming removed 5 bases at V and 1 base at J, with 16 bases between. This chain's CDR3 is CASSSLGTQGTDTQYF. For the CDR3, the DNA is TGTGCCAGCTCATCGCTCGGGACTCAGGGCACAGATACGCAGTATTTT.

The chain has TRBV10-2 and TRBJ2-7; the match to TRBD1 covers 7 bases. This CDR3 has 15 amino acids. Trimming removed 6 bases from V and 2 bases from J; junction bases left unmatched: 10. Germline CDR1 is WSHSY and CDR2 is SAAADI. The CDR3 loop is CASRLPGTETYEQYF. DNA for the CDR3: TGCGCCAGCAGACTGCCGGGGACAGAGACCTACGAGCAGTACTTC.

The J gene is TRBJ2-5, the V gene TRBV6-5, with 8 positions matching TRBD1. Germline trimming cut 0 bases from V and 5 bases from J; bases unmatched to any gene: 8. The CDR3 totals 16 residues. Germline values: CDR1 MNHEY, CDR2 SVGAGI. CDR3: CASSYSGGRGRETQYF. CDR3 DNA: TGTGCCAGCAGTTACTCGGGCGGCAGGGGGCGGGAGACCCAGTACTTC.

In its sample, this clone was seen once. The CDR3 DNA follows: TGCGCCAGCAGCACAGGGACACACCAAGAGACCCAGTACTTC. Its protein product is CASSTGTHQETQYF. The V and J genes are TRBV5-1 and TRBJ2-5; D may be TRBD1 (6 bases). This CDR3 is built from 14 residues. CDR1 and CDR2 from the germline V gene are SGHRS and YFSETQ. V shed 4 bases and J shed 0 bases, with 10 bases lying between them.

V and J are TRBV5-1 and TRBJ2-2; D might be TRBD1 (5 bases). Trimming left V 2 bases short and J 0 bases short, with 8 bases between. Germline CDR1 reads SGHRS; CDR2 reads YFSETQ. This CDR3 spans 15 amino acids. The CDR3 nucleotides read TGCGCCAGCAGCTTCGCAGGGTCGAACACCGGGGAGCTGTTTTTT. Its protein is CASSFAGSNTGELFF.

V is TRBV30 and J is TRBJ1-1; D remains ambiguous. The V gene's germline CDR1 is GTSNPN and CDR2 SVGIG (reference sequence). Trimming took 0 bases from V and 4 from J, leaving 18 bases between them. This CDR3 contains 16 residues. The CDR3 protein is CAWSVLGELMGTEAFF. DNA of the CDR3: TGTGCCTGGAGTGTACTCGGGGAACTAATGGGCACTGAAGCTTTCTTT.

The chain uses TRBV27 and TRBJ2-5; 7 nucleotides line up with TRBD2. Germline V CDR1 and CDR2: MNHEY, SMNVEV (reference sequence). The junction had 9 bases not matched to a gene; V was cut back by 6 bases and J by 5 bases. The CDR3 loop spans 14 amino acids. The CDR3 reads CASRPTSPRETQYF. In DNA form, the CDR3 reads TGTGCCAGCAGACCGACTAGCCCCAGGGAGACCCAGTACTTC.

V gene TRBV5-1 combines with J gene TRBJ1-2, with 7 bases that match TRBD1. There are 15 residues in the CDR3. Germline CDR1 is SGHRS and CDR2 is YFSETQ. Trimming at V came to 4 bases and at J to 2 bases, leaving 8 bases not matched to a gene. CDR3 region: CASSISPGQNYGYTF. CDR3 coding DNA: TGCGCCAGCAGCATATCCCCGGGACAGAACTATGGCTACACCTTC.

This chain connects TRBV14 to TRBJ2-7; maybe TRBD1 (6 bases). The ends were cut back, 7 bases at V and 7 bases at J, with 17 bases in the middle. This CDR3 has 13 amino acids. Germline loops: CDR1 SGHDN, CDR2 FVKESK. CDR3 residues: CASTWDKGGEQYF. For the CDR3, the DNA is TGTGCCAGCACGTGGGACAAAGGGGGAGAGCAGTACTTC.

The rearrangement uses TRBV29-1 and TRBJ1-5, with unresolved D. V gave up 4 bases and J gave up 4 bases, with 11 bases separating them. CDR1 SQVTM and CDR2 ANQGSEA come from the germline V gene. CDR3 length: 13 residues. CDR3 residues: CSVGAGKNQPQHF. CDR3 coding DNA: TGCAGCGTTGGGGCCGGGAAGAATCAGCCCCAGCATTTT.

The genes are TRBV18 and TRBJ2-1; 9 bases map to TRBD1. Germline V lookup: CDR1 KGHSH, CDR2 LQKENI. Trimming at V came to 3 bases and at J to 8 bases, leaving 5 bases not matched to a gene. This CDR3 is 14 amino acids long. The CDR3 is CASSPRTGVDEQFF. CDR3 in DNA: TGTGCCAGCTCACCCCGGACAGGGGTCGATGAGCAGTTCTTC.

The chain joins TRBV30 to TRBJ1-2; 9 bases are a match to TRBD1. V gave up 5 bases and J gave up 8 bases; unmatched junction bases: 6. Looked up from germline, CDR1 is GTSNPN and CDR2 is SVGIG (reference sequence). This CDR3 comprises 12 residues. CDR3 sequence: CAWGTGTGGYTF. CDR3 DNA sequence: TGTGCCTGGGGGACAGGGACTGGGGGCTACACCTTC.

The chain is built from TRBV12-5 and TRBJ2-1; D may be TRBD1 (6 bases). CDR1 is LGHNT, CDR2 FRNRAP, per germline. The V and J ends lost 0 bases and 10 bases respectively, with 10 bases between them. This CDR3 contains 13 residues. CDR3 DNA: TGTGCTAGTGGTTTGGTAGGGGGTAGGGAGCAGTTCTTC. Translation: CASGLVGGREQFF. Full variable domain (missing parts from reference TRBV12-5 and TRBJ2-1): DARVTQTPRHKVTEMGQEVTMRCQPILGHNTVFWYRQTMMQGLELLAYFRNRAPLDDSGMPKDRFSAEMPDATLATLKIQPSEPRDSAVYFCASGLVGGREQFFGPGTRLTVL.

The chain combines TRBV2 with TRBJ2-2, with 8 bases lining up with TRBD2. Looked up from germline, CDR1 is SNHLY and CDR2 is FYNNEI. With 7 bases clipped from V and 3 bases from J, the junction kept 4 bases outside the gene matches. The CDR3 has 14 amino acids. CDR3 residues: CASTQREYTGELFF. The CDR3 nucleotides read TGTGCCAGCACGCAGCGGGAGTACACCGGGGAGCTGTTTTTT.

This clone was seen a single time. The chain is built from TRBV2 and TRBJ2-2, with D perhaps TRBD1 (5 bases). This CDR3 is 15 amino acids long. Looked up from germline, CDR1 is SNHLY and CDR2 is FYNNEI. V dropped 4 bases and J dropped 0 bases, with 9 bases sitting between them. The DNA of the CDR3 is TGTGCCAGCAGTGTAAGGGGAACGAACACCGGGGAGCTGTTTTTT. This encodes CASSVRGTNTGELFF.

This clone occurred once. This chain links TRBV29-1 with TRBJ2-7; possible D gene TRBD1, 8 bases. V shed 7 bases and J shed 3 bases, with 13 bases lying between them. Germline CDR1 and CDR2: SQVTM and ANQGSEA. The CDR3 has 12 amino acids. This CDR3 is CSATGGDYEQYF. The CDR3 nucleotides are TGCAGCGCCACAGGGGGGGACTACGAGCAGTACTTC.

The rearrangement uses TRBV19 and TRBJ1-4, with D tentatively TRBD1 (6 bases). Trimming cost V 1 base and J 5 bases, with 14 bases left between them. Germline assignment: CDR1 LNHDA and CDR2 SQIVND (reference sequence). The CDR3 covers 16 residues. The CDR3 sequence: CASSIGTGSLNEKLFF. CDR3 bases: TGTGCCAGTAGTATAGGAACAGGGTCTTTGAATGAAAAACTGTTTTTT.

This chain uses TRBV27 with TRBJ1-1, with D unclear. This CDR3 has 15 residues. The V end was cut by 4 bases, the J end by 2 bases, with 14 bases between. Germline CDR1 is MNHEY and CDR2 is SMNVEV (reference sequence). The CDR3 sequence is CASSSRDTINTEAFF. CDR3 nucleotide sequence: TGTGCCAGCAGTTCCCGCGACACCATCAACACTGAAGCTTTCTTT.

V and J are TRBV6-5 and TRBJ1-2, with D possibly TRBD1 on 6 matching bases. V shed 6 bases and J shed 8 bases, with 19 bases lying between them. This CDR3 contains 14 residues. The germline CDR1 and CDR2 sequences are MNHEY and SVGAGI. This CDR3 reads CASRPHRASDGYTF. For the CDR3, the DNA is TGTGCCAGCAGACCACACAGGGCGTCGGACGGCTACACCTTC.

V gene TRBV9 combines with J gene TRBJ2-1; 15 bases agree with TRBD2. CDR1 is SGDLS, CDR2 YYNGEE, per germline. V was clipped by 3 bases and J by 9 bases; unmatched bases: 7. The CDR3 is 16 amino acids. The CDR3 is CASSATGLAGGAEQFF. The CDR3 nucleotides read TGTGCCAGCAGCGCGACGGGACTAGCGGGAGGCGCTGAGCAGTTCTTC.

V usage is TRBV5-3 and J usage is TRBJ1-5; D possibly corresponds to TRBD1 (5 bases). TRBV5-3 qualifies as an ORF whose function is uncertain. The CDR3 loop spans 16 amino acids. Trimming took off 4 bases at V and 0 bases at J, with 14 bases between the two ends. CDR3 residues: CARSRTGFHSNQPQHF. CDR3 nucleotide sequence: TGTGCCAGAAGCAGAACAGGCTTCCATAGCAATCAGCCCCAGCATTTT.

The chain recombines TRBV5-1 with TRBJ2-3; D is perhaps TRBD1 (5 bases). Germline CDR1 is SGHRS and CDR2 is YFSETQ. Trimming pared 4 bases from V and 3 bases from J, leaving 12 bases between. CDR3 size: 14 residues. The CDR3 protein is CASSPQGDTDTQYF. CDR3 bases: TGCGCCAGCAGCCCCCAAGGGGATACAGATACGCAGTATTTT.

The chain carries TRBV28 and TRBJ1-2, with 7 bases identical to TRBD1. The trim removed 6 bases at V and 4 bases at J, leaving 5 bases unmatched. The length of the CDR3 is 13 residues. Germline V gene sequence: CDR1 MDHEN, CDR2 SYDVKM. CDR3: CASSSGQSYGYTF. The DNA of the CDR3 is TGTGCCAGCAGCTCGGGACAGAGCTATGGCTACACCTTC.